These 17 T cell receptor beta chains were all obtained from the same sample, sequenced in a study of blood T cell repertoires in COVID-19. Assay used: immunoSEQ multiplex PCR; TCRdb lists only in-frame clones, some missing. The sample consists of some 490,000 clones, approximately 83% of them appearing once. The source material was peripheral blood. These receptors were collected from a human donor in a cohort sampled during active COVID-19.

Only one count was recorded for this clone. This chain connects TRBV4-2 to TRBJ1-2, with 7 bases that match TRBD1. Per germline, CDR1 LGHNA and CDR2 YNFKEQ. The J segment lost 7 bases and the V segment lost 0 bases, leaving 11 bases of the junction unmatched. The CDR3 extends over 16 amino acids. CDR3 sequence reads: CASSQDKSQGVGGYTF. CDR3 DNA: TGTGCCAGCAGCCAAGATAAGAGCCAGGGGGTGGGTGGCTACACCTTC.

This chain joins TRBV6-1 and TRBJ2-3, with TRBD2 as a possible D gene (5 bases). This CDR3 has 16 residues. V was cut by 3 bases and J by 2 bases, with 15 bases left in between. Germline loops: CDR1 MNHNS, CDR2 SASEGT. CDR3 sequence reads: CASSDHWTVVTDTQYF. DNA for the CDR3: TGTGCCAGCAGTGATCATTGGACTGTTGTCACAGATACGCAGTATTTT.

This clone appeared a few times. In nucleotides, the CDR3 is TGTGCCAGTAGTAAGGGGGCTACCTACAATGAGCAGTTCTTC. Translated: CASSKGATYNEQFF. The chain employs TRBV19 and TRBJ2-1; 7 bases agree with TRBD1. Trimming cost V 4 bases and J 2 bases; bases outside gene matches: 2. From germline, CDR1 is LNHDA and CDR2 SQIVND (reference sequence). This CDR3 has 14 amino acids.

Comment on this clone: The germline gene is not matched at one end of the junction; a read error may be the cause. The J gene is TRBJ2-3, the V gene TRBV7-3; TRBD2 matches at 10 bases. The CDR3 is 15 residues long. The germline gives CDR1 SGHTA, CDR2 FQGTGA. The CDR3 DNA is TGTGCCAGCAGCCTAACTAGCGGGACCACAGATACGCAGTATTTT. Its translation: CASSLTSGTTDTQYF.

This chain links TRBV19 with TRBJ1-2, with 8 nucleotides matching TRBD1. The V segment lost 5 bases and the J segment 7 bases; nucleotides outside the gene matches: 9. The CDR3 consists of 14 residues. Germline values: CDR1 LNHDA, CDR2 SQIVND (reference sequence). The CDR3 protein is CASSPGGGSGGYTF. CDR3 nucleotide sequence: TGTGCCAGTAGTCCAGGGGGCGGGAGTGGTGGCTACACCTTC.

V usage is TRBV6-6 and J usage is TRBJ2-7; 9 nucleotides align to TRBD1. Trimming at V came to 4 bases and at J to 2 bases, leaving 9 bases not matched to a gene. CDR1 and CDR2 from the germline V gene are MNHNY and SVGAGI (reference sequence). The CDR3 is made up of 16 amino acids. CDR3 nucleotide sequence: TGTGCCAGCAGTTCGCCGCCGGGACAGGGCCCCTACGAGCAGTACTTC. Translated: CASSSPPGQGPYEQYF.

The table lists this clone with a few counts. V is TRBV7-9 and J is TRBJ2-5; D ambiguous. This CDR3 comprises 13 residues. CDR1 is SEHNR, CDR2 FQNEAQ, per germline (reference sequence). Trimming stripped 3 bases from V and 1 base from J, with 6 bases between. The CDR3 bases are TGTGCCAGCAGCTTGGGCAGCCAAGAGACCCAGTACTTC. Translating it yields CASSLGSQETQYF.

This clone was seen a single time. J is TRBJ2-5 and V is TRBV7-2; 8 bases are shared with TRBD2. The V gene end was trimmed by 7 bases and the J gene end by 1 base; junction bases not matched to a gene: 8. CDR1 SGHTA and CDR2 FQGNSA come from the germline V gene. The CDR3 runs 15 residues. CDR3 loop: CASTSRGGAQETQYF. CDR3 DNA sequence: TGTGCCAGCACCTCCCGGGGGGGGGCCCAAGAGACCCAGTACTTC. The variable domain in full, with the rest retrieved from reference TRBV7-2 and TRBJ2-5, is GAGVSQSPSNKVTEKGKDVELRCDPISGHTALYWYRQSLGQGLEFLIYFQGNSAPDKSGLPSDRFSAERTGGSVSTLTIQRTQQEDSAVYLCASTSRGGAQETQYFGPGTRLLVL.

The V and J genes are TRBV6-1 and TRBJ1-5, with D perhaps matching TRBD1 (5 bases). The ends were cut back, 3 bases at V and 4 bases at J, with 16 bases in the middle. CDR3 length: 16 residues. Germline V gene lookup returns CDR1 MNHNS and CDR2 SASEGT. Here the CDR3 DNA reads TGTGCCAGCAGTGAGGTGGGGGGGACCATAAATCAGCCCCAGCATTTT. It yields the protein CASSEVGGTINQPQHF.

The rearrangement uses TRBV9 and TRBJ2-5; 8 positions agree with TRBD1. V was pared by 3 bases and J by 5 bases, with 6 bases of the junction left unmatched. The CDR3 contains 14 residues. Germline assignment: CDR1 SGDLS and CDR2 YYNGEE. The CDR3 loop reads CASSAQGAVETQYF. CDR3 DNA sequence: TGTGCCAGCAGCGCTCAGGGGGCTGTGGAGACCCAGTACTTC. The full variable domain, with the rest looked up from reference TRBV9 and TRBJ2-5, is DSGVTQTPKHLITATGQRVTLRCSPRSGDLSVYWYQQSLDQGLQFLIQYYNGEERAKGNILERFSAQQFPDLHSELNLSSLELGDSALYFCASSAQGAVETQYFGPGTRLLVL.

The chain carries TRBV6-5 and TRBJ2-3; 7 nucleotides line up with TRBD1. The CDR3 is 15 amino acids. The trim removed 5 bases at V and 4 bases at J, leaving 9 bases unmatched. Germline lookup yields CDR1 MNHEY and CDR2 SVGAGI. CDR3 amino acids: CASSIGTVASDTQYF. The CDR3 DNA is TGTGCCAGCAGTATCGGGACAGTTGCCTCAGATACGCAGTATTTT.

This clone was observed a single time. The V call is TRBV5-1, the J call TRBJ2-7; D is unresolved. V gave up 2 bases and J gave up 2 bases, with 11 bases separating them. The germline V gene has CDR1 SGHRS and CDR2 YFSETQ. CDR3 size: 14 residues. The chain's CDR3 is CASSLTTATYEQYF. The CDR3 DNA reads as TGCGCCAGCAGCTTAACAACAGCAACCTACGAGCAGTACTTC.

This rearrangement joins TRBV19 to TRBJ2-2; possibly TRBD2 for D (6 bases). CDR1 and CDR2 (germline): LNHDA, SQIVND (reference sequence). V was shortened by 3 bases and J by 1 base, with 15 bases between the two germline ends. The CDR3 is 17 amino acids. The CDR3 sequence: CASSMVRGIGNTGELFF. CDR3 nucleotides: TGTGCCAGTAGTATGGTCCGGGGGATCGGGAACACCGGGGAGCTGTTTTTT. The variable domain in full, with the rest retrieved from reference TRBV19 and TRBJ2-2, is DGGITQSPKYLFRKEGQNVTLSCEQNLNHDAMYWYRQDPGQGLRLIYYSQIVNDFQKGDIAEGYSVSREKKESFPLTVTSAQKNPTAFYLCASSMVRGIGNTGELFFGEGSRLTVL.

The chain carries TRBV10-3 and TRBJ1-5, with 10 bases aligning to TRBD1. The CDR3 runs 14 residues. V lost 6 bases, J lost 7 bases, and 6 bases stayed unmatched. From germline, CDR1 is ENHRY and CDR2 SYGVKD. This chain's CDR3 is CAIRAGTGDQPQHF. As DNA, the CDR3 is TGTGCCATCAGAGCCGGGACAGGGGACCAGCCCCAGCATTTT.

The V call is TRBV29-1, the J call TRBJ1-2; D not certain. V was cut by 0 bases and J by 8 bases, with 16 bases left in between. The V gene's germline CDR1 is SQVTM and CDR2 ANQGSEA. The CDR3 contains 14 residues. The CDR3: CSVEEARRSQGYTF. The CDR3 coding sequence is TGCAGCGTTGAAGAAGCAAGGAGGTCCCAGGGCTACACCTTC.

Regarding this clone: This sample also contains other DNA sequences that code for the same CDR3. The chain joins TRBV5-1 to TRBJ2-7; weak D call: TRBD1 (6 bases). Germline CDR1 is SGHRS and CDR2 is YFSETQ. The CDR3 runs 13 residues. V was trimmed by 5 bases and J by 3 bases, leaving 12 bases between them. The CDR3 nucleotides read TGCGCCAGCAGTTTTCAGGGGAACTACGAGCAGTACTTC. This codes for CASSFQGNYEQYF.

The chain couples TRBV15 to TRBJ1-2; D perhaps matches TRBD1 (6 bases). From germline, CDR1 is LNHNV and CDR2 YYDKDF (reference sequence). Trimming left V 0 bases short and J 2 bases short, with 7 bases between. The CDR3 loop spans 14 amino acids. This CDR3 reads CATSREQGNYGYTF. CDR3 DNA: TGTGCCACCAGCAGAGAGCAGGGGAACTATGGCTACACCTTC. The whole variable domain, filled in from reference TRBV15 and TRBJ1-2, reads DAMVIQNPRYQVTQFGKPVTLSCSQTLNHNVMYWYQQKSSQAPKLLFHYYDKDFNNEADTPDNFQSRRPNTSFCFLDIRSPGLGDTAMYLCATSREQGNYGYTFGSGTRLTVV.